The clone carrying this T cell receptor (beta chain) occurred many times. TCRdb reprocessed the 5' RACE reads with MiXCR, giving one entry per CDR3 protein. Of about 62,000 distinct CDR3 sequences listed, about 3.5% are singletons. This sample stems from a study of neurological immune-mediated disorders. This CDR3 spans 15 amino acids. V lost 6 bases and J lost 4; bases outside the gene matches: 5. This clonotype originated in a woman between 45 and 65 years old with multiple sclerosis. Sequenced material: PBMCs. The rearrangement links TRBV12-3 or TRBV12-4 to TRBJ2-1; 11 nucleotides align to TRBD2. The CDR3 protein is CASSPLAGVYNEQFF. As DNA, the CDR3 is TGTGCCAGCAGCCCACTAGCGGGGGTATACAATGAGCAGTTCTTC.